The TCR beta chain described here comes from a study of T cells after posttransplantation cyclophosphamide. General study results and limits: Donor CD8+ memory clones often dominated recipient blood repertoires at later times. TRB clonality was highly associated with recipient CMV seropositivity and reactivation. Skin or GI-infiltrating T cells shared few TRB sequences with blood.

Some clones are missing from TCRdb's copy, which holds only in-frame ones; the method was immunoSEQ multiplex PCR. In the table there are tens of thousands of clones, roughly 70% of which are singletons. The related graft donor's blood sample was taken on the day of bone marrow donation. About this clone itself: Its antigen is still unknown.

Trimming took 0 bases from V and 4 from J; bases not matched to a gene: 9. From germline, CDR1 is SGHRS and CDR2 YFSETQ. There are 16 residues in the CDR3. The TCR was taken from a woman aged 60 to 75 in good health, CMV-negative, and a related stem cell transplant donor. The sequencing input was memory CD4+ T cells sorted from PBMCs. The chain is built from TRBV5-1 and TRBJ1-2; 7 nucleotides agree with TRBD1. CDR3 region: CASSLGQGGTLYGYTF. The CDR3 region has the DNA TGCGCCAGCAGCTTGGGACAGGGAGGAACCCTCTATGGCTACACCTTC.